The rows below give T cell receptor beta chains drawn from one sample of a study of blood T cell repertoires in COVID-19. Clones were read by immunoSEQ multiplex PCR, and TCRdb kept only the in-frame ones, dropping some. The table includes about 100,000 clones, more than 80% detected once. Sequences were obtained from peripheral blood. The receptors originated from a human donor in a cohort sampled during active COVID-19. CDR3s include the opening cysteine and the closing phenylalanine or tryptophan. The D gene is left open where the match is weak. The size field is filled for only some rows; it gives once, few, many or a size class.

NA NA TRBJ2-2 TRBV12-5 TGTGCTAGTGCCCTATTTCCCGGGGAGCTGTTTTTT CASALFPGELFF
TRBD2 NA TRBJ2-7 TRBV9 TGTGCCAGCAGCCCAATTAGCGGGGGTGGCTACGAGCAGTACTTC CASSPISGGGYEQYF
TRBD1 NA TRBJ2-1 TRBV5-1 TGCGCCAGCAGCTTGGGGCTGACAGGACAGGATGAGCAGTTCTTC CASSLGLTGQDEQFF
NA few TRBJ1-5 TRBV2 TGTGCCAGCAGTGACAGCGGGGGTTGGCAGCCCCAGCATTTT CASSDSGGWQPQHF
NA NA TRBJ1-2 TRBV7-2 TGTGCCAGCAGCTTAGCGGTGGGCCCCTATGGCTACACCTTC CASSLAVGPYGYTF
TRBD1 NA TRBJ1-1 TRBV7-2 TGTGCCAGCAGCTCGGACAGGGAGACTGAAGCTTTCTTT CASSSDRETEAFF
TRBD2 NA TRBJ2-3 TRBV29-1 TGCAGCGCCCGGGGGGGCCCAGATACGCAGTATTTT CSARGGPDTQYF
TRBD1 NA TRBJ1-5 TRBV2 TGTGCCAGCAGTGTACAGGGGGCTTTGTATCAGCCCCAGCATTTT CASSVQGALYQPQHF
TRBD2 NA TRBJ2-3 TRBV18 TGTGCCAGCTCACCGAGACTAGCGGGGAGCACAGATACGCAGTATTTT CASSPRLAGSTDTQYF
NA once TRBJ2-3 TRBV27 TGTGCCAGCAGTTTATACGGAGGGCCAGGGATTTCGGATACGCAGTATTTT CASSLYGGPGISDTQYF
TRBD1 NA TRBJ2-1 TRBV9 TGTGCCAGCAGCTCCCGGGACAGGGTGAGGAATGAGCAGTTCTTC CASSSRDRVRNEQFF
TRBD2 NA TRBJ2-3 TRBV27 TGTGCCAGCAGTTTAAACCCAGCAGGGAGGGGCACAGATACGCAGTATTTT CASSLNPAGRGTDTQYF
NA NA TRBJ1-5 TRBV2 TGTGCCAGCAACTCCTTACAGGGCTTATTGCCCCAGCATTTT CASNSLQGLLPQHF
NA NA TRBJ1-5 TRBV5-4 TGTGCCAGCAGCACCGGGGGAAGGGGCAATCAGCCCCAGCATTTT CASSTGGRGNQPQHF
NA NA TRBJ2-2 TRBV2 TGTGCCAGCAGTGAAGGCGGGCAGAACACCGGGGAGCTGTTTTTT CASSEGGQNTGELFF
NA NA TRBJ1-6 TRBV6-5 TGTGCCAGCAGACAGCTTAATTCACCCCTCCACTTT CASRQLNSPLHF
NA NA TRBJ2-7 TRBV13 TGTGCCAGCAGCTTAGGGAGCTACGAGCAGTACTTC CASSLGSYEQYF
NA NA TRBJ1-1 TRBV2 TGTGCCAGCAGTAACCTCAGGGGCGGGAACACTGAAGCTTTCTTT CASSNLRGGNTEAFF
TRBD1 NA TRBJ2-1 TRBV2 TGTGCCAGCAAATACAGGGGAAATGAGCAGTTCTTC CASKYRGNEQFF
TRBD2 NA TRBJ2-3 TRBV27 TGTGCCAGCAGTTTAGAGCGGCCACTCGCGGGGGGTACAGATACGCAGTATTTT CASSLERPLAGGTDTQYF
TRBD2 NA TRBJ2-3 TRBV12-3/TRBV12-4 TGTGCCAGCGACCGGGCGGGGGCAGATACGCAGTATTTT CASDRAGADTQYF
NA NA TRBJ2-5 TRBV5-8 TGTGCCAGCCGATCCGTTGGGGGCGGGCAGACCCAGTACTTC CASRSVGGGQTQYF
TRBD1 NA TRBJ1-1 TRBV7-2 TGTGCCAGCAGCGCCAGACAGGGAAGATCTGAAGCTTTCTTT CASSARQGRSEAFF
TRBD1 many TRBJ1-5 TRBV5-6 TGTGCCAGCAGCTTTGGGGGGACAGGGCCAAATCAGCCCCAGCATTTT CASSFGGTGPNQPQHF
NA few TRBJ1-5 TRBV4-1 TGCGCCAGCAGCCAAGGGCATCCATCGATGGGCAATCAGCCCCAGCATTTT CASSQGHPSMGNQPQHF
TRBD1 once TRBJ1-4 TRBV5-8 TGTGCCAGCAGCTTGACCGGGACAGGGAATGAAAAACTGTTTTTT CASSLTGTGNEKLFF
NA NA TRBJ1-3 TRBV28 TGTGCCAGCAGACTACAGGAGAGCTCTGGAAACACCATATATTTT CASRLQESSGNTIYF
NA once TRBJ2-2 TRBV7-2 TGTGCCAGCAGCTTGAGGGGGACCGGGGAGCTGTTTTTT CASSLRGTGELFF
NA NA TRBJ2-1 TRBV6-6 TGTGCCAGCAGTTATTACGGGAGGGACAGGGCTTTCTTC CASSYYGRDRAFF
NA NA TRBJ2-1 TRBV5-1 TGCGCCAGCAGCTTGGAGGCCAGCGCCTACAATGAGCAGTTCTTC CASSLEASAYNEQFF
NA NA TRBJ1-2 TRBV28 TGTGCCAGCAGTTTCTATGAGGAGGGAGCGAGTGGCTACACCTTC CASSFYEEGASGYTF
NA once TRBJ1-4 TRBV7-2 TGTGCCAGCAGCTTAGCGGGCATTTCTAATGAAAAACTGTTTTTT CASSLAGISNEKLFF
TRBD1 once TRBJ1-3 TRBV27 TGTGCCAGCAGAACAGACAGGGCTAGTGGAAACACCATATATTTT CASRTDRASGNTIYF
TRBD1 NA TRBJ2-3 TRBV9 TGTGCCAGCAGCGCGACCGGACAGGGGGCAGATACGCAGTATTTT CASSATGQGADTQYF
TRBD2 NA TRBJ2-3 TRBV19 TGTGCCAGTAGTATCGGCCCCGGGGGGGCGTCAGATACGCAGTATTTT CASSIGPGGASDTQYF
NA NA TRBJ1-1 TRBV15 TGTGCCACCAGCAAGGGGGACACTGAAGCTTTCTTT CATSKGDTEAFF
TRBD1 NA TRBJ2-5 TRBV6-5 TGTGCCAGCAGTTCCCCGGGACAGGGGCGTGAGACCCAGTACTTC CASSSPGQGRETQYF
TRBD1 once TRBJ2-3 TRBV5-1 TGCGCCAGCAGCTTGATGGGACAGGGGGTAGATACGCAGTATTTT CASSLMGQGVDTQYF
NA NA TRBJ2-1 TRBV30 TGTGCCTCCTCTAGCGCGTTCTACAATGAGCAGTTCTTC CASSSAFYNEQFF
NA few TRBJ1-6 TRBV2 TGTGCCAGCAGTGAAAGTGGTCCCAGGGATTCACCCCTCCACTTT CASSESGPRDSPLHF
TRBD2 NA TRBJ2-5 TRBV2 TGTGCCAGCCTCGGACTAGCGGGGGAACTAGAGACCCAGTACTTC CASLGLAGELETQYF
TRBD1 few TRBJ1-1 TRBV15 TGTGCCACTAGACAGGGGGCACAGCTTCAGGATGAAGCTTTCTTT CATRQGAQLQDEAFF
NA NA TRBJ1-2 TRBV3-1/TRBV3-2 TGTGCCAGCAGCCAATTAGATCGGGATCTCTATGGCTACACCTTC CASSQLDRDLYGYTF
TRBD1 NA TRBJ1-6 TRBV6-4 TGTGCCAGCAGTGCAGGGGGGAGCTCCTATAATTCACCCCTCCACTTT CASSAGGSSYNSPLHF
NA NA TRBJ2-2 TRBV5-1 TGCGCCAGCAGCACCGACTACACCGGGGAGCTGTTTTTT CASSTDYTGELFF
TRBD2 NA TRBJ2-1 TRBV5-4 TGTGCCAGCAGCCGGACTAGCGGGGCAGGCAATGAGCAGTTCTTC CASSRTSGAGNEQFF
TRBD2 NA TRBJ2-5 TRBV7-8 TGTGCCAGCAGCTGGGTGGGGGGGATGGAGACCCAGTACTTC CASSWVGGMETQYF
NA NA TRBJ2-1 TRBV11-2 TGTGCCAGCAGCTCAAGGAAAACAGGGTACAATGAGCAGTTCTTC CASSSRKTGYNEQFF
TRBD1 NA TRBJ2-1 TRBV3-1/TRBV3-2 TGTGCCAGTAGGGGGCCCTCTAATGAGCAGTTCTTC CASRGPSNEQFF
TRBD1 NA TRBJ2-5 TRBV6-5 TGTGCCAGCAGGGCCAGACAGGGACCCCGGGAGACCCAGTACTTC CASRARQGPRETQYF
NA NA TRBJ2-5 TRBV2 TGTGCCAGCACCCGCCAAGAGACCCAGTACTTC CASTRQETQYF